This entry describes one TCR beta chain. This CDR3 region has 16 residues. Trimming removed 5 bases from V and 2 bases from J, with 17 bases in between. The germline CDR1 and CDR2 sequences are SGHTA and FQGTGA. This sample was included in a study of blood T cells in healthy people across ages. The use of a sample-barcoded 5' primer and a J-beta primer mix characterized a second PCR of about 7 to 12 cycles. TCRdb re-called the 5' RACE reads with MiXCR, one entry per CDR3 protein. This sample has more than 500,000 distinct CDR3 sequences, with roughly a quarter found just once. A further study also used this sample, focusing on T cells of mothers and their children. That source notes: According to the study, all extracted RNA entered cDNA synthesis at roughly 1.5 ug per 15 ul.

What was sequenced was blood. This sequence was found in a boy aged 2 to 9 in good health. The rearrangement joins TRBV7-3 to TRBJ2-3; a weak D match, TRBD2 (7 bases). Here the CDR3 reads CASSPSPGGLTDTQYF. CDR3 sequence (DNA): TGTGCCAGCAGCCCCTCACCGGGGGGCCTCACAGATACGCAGTATTTT.